These T cell receptor beta chains were read from a single sample in a study of blood T cell repertoires in COVID-19. Data came from immunoSEQ multiplex PCR; TCRdb stores just in-frame clones and leaves some out. The sample holds approximately 440,000 clones, less than 95% seen once. The sample consisted of PBMCs or T cells enriched from blood (not recorded which). The source of these receptors is a man aged 18 to 29 who had recovered from COVID-19. CDR3s include the opening cysteine and the closing phenylalanine or tryptophan. A D gene is named only where the DNA matches it firmly. Some rows have no size entry. The others give once, few or many, or a class for an expanded clone.

>13|NA|TRBJ1-6|TRBD1|TRBV12-3/TRBV12-4
CASTTGVNSPLHF
TGTGCCAGCACCACAGGGGTCAATTCACCCCTCCACTTT
>15|NA|TRBJ1-4|NA|TRBV7-9
CASSLDGAGGEKLFF
TGTGCCAGCAGCTTAGATGGGGCAGGCGGTGAAAAACTGTTTTTT
>18|once|TRBJ1-3|TRBD1|TRBV28
CASSSPGQGGSSGNTIYF
TGTGCCAGCAGTTCTCCAGGACAGGGGGGCTCTTCTGGAAACACCATATATTTT
>16|NA|TRBJ2-1|TRBD1|TRBV5-1
CASSFPRQGWLNEQFF
TGCGCCAGCAGCTTTCCCAGACAGGGCTGGTTAAATGAGCAGTTCTTC
>15|NA|TRBJ2-7|NA|TRBV7-7
CASSSGKGGPYEQYF
TGTGCCAGCAGCTCCGGGAAGGGGGGGCCCTACGAGCAGTACTTC
>14|NA|TRBJ1-5|NA|TRBV5-5
CASSLGRLNQPQHF
TGTGCCAGCAGCTTAGGCAGGCTCAATCAGCCCCAGCATTTT
>13|NA|TRBJ1-1|NA|TRBV7-8
CASSWRMNTEAFF
TGTGCCAGCAGCTGGAGAATGAACACTGAAGCTTTCTTT
>18|NA|TRBJ1-2|TRBD1|TRBV11-2
CASSLVDRVTLANYGYTF
TGTGCCAGCAGCTTGGTGGACAGGGTCACGTTAGCTAACTATGGCTACACCTTC
>11|NA|TRBJ2-7|NA|TRBV20-1
CSARSQGEQYF
TGCAGTGCTAGATCTCAGGGGGAGCAGTACTTC
>12|NA|TRBJ1-6|NA|TRBV2
CASAGPLGTLHF
TGTGCCAGCGCGGGACCCCTGGGAACCCTCCACTTT
>13|NA|TRBJ1-1|NA|TRBV25-1
CASTQAGDTEAFF
TGTGCCAGCACTCAAGCAGGGGACACTGAAGCTTTCTTT
>15|NA|TRBJ2-2|TRBD2|TRBV19
CASRIAGVVTGELFF
TGTGCCAGTAGAATAGCGGGAGTTGTCACCGGGGAGCTGTTTTTT
>15|once|TRBJ1-1|NA|TRBV21-1
CAPPPGQVMNTEAFF
TGTGCCCCGCCCCCGGGACAGGTTATGAACACTGAAGCTTTCTTT
>14|NA|TRBJ1-2|NA|TRBV2
CASSDWTTNYGYTF
TGTGCCAGCAGTGACTGGACAACTAACTATGGCTACACCTTC
>13|NA|TRBJ1-2|NA|TRBV14
CASSISTSGGYTF
TGTGCCAGCAGCATAAGCACATCGGGAGGCTACACCTTC